Detailed here is one T cell receptor beta chain. Antigen specificity is unknown. Generated by immunoSEQ multiplex PCR, the TCRdb table keeps only in-frame clones and is missing some. The sample yields over 100,000 clones, about 86% seen once. The data were taken from a study of T cell responses to AZD1222 COVID-19 vaccine. Overall study: Combined were second doses at about 4 or about 12 weeks. Whole-study results and caveats: White British donors predominated, females outnumbered males, and clonal diversity was possibly underestimated. Without day 14 samples, only post-peak T cell repertoires were studied. Regions left unmutated in variants are reportedly the target of nearly half of spike-specific TCRs.

After removal of 1 base from V and 2 bases from J, the junction contained 3 bases not matched to a gene. Germline values: CDR1 LGHDT, CDR2 YNNKEL (reference sequence). The CDR3 spans 15 residues. The sequence was obtained from an adult in good health. This chain joins TRBV3-1 (or the pseudogene TRBV3-2) and TRBJ2-7; 9 bases are shared with TRBD1. The sample consisted of peripheral blood, taken on day 0 of AZD1222 vaccination. The CDR3 DNA reads TGTGCCAGCAGCCAAGGGGACAGGGCAGCCTACGAGCAGTACTTC. Encoded protein: CASSQGDRAAYEQYF.